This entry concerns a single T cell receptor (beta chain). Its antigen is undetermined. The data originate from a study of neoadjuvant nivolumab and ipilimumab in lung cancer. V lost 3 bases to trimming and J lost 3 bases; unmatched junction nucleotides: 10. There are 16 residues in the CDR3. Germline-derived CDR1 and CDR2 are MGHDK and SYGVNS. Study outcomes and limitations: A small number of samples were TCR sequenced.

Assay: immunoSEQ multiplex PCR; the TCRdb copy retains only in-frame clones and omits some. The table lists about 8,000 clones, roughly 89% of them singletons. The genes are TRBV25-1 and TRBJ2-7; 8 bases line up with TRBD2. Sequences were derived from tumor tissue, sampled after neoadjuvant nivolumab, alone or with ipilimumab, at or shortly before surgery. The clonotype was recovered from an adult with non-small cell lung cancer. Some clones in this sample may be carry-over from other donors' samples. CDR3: CASSDGASGSYYEQYF. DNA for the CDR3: TGTGCCAGCAGTGACGGGGCCAGCGGGAGTTACTACGAGCAGTACTTC.